The 25 T cell receptor beta chains in this list originate from one sample, sequenced in a study of shared clonotypes between healthy human individuals. Profiling relied on immunoSEQ multiplex PCR, and the TCRdb table lists in-frame clones only, not all of them. The data hold roughly 500,000 clones, with 70% to 80% observed a single time. Sample: PBMCs. All receptors come from a woman aged 35 to 49 in good health. Some clones in this sample may be carry-over from other donors' samples.

This sequence joins TRBV6-1 and TRBJ1-5, with D unresolved. The CDR3 spans 15 residues. CDR1 MNHNS and CDR2 SASEGT come from the germline V gene. The germline V and J ends were trimmed by 0 bases and 2 bases, with 8 bases remaining between them. The CDR3 DNA reads TGTGCCAGCAGTGAAGCGAGGCCCGGCAATCAGCCCCAGCATTTT. Translating it yields CASSEARPGNQPQHF.

This clone was counted a single time. The V gene is TRBV29-1, the J gene TRBJ2-6; no reliable D call. Looked up from germline, CDR1 is SQVTM and CDR2 is ANQGSEA. CDR3 size: 12 residues. Between the trimmed V and J ends, which lost 5 bases and 2 bases, there was a span of 4 bases. The CDR3 DNA sequence: TGCAGCGTTTACGCTGGGGCCAACGTCCTGACTTTC. Translated: CSVYAGANVLTF.

About this clone itself: The same CDR3 can be traced to other DNA sequences in this sample. The chain is built from TRBV30 and TRBJ1-1, with D unresolved. This CDR3 has 13 residues. Germline V gene data show CDR1 as GTSNPN and CDR2 as SVGIG (reference sequence). The V end lost 0 bases, the J end lost 1 base, and 6 bases lay between the germline ends. In DNA, the CDR3 is TGTGCCTGGAGTGTGGGCGGGAACACTGAAGCTTTCTTT. Residues: CAWSVGGNTEAFF.

The rearrangement links TRBV10-3 to TRBJ2-7; 10 positions agree with TRBD1. CDR1 ENHRY and CDR2 SYGVKD come from the germline V gene. The CDR3 has 12 residues. The CDR3 DNA is TGTGGTGCGGGACAGGGGCTCCACGAGCAGTACTTC. Protein sequence: CGAGQGLHEQYF.

The CDR3 sequence: CASSLEPRGETQYF. In nucleotides, the CDR3 is TGCGCCAGCAGCTTGGAGCCGAGGGGGGAGACCCAGTACTTC. The chain carries TRBV5-1 and TRBJ2-5; maybe TRBD1 (6 bases). CDR1 and CDR2 from the germline V gene are SGHRS and YFSETQ. CDR3 length equals 14 residues. V was shortened by 0 bases and J by 5 bases, with 11 bases between the two germline ends. The complete variable domain, with remaining parts taken from reference TRBV5-1 and TRBJ2-5, reads KAGVTQTPRYLIKTRGQQVTLSCSPISGHRSVSWYQQTPGQGLQFLFEYFSETQRNKGNFPGRFSGRQFSNSRSEMNVSTLELGDSALYLCASSLEPRGETQYFGPGTRLLVL.

On this clone itself: This likely traces to a read error, being one base from a far larger clone. The chain is built from TRBV11-2 and TRBJ2-7; D may be TRBD2 (6 bases). The CDR3 is 14 residues long. Germline V lookup: CDR1 SGHAT, CDR2 FQNNGV. The CDR3 region is CASSVPGLTYGQYF. DNA for the CDR3: TGTGCCAGCAGCGTACCGGGACTCACCTACGGGCAGTACTTC.

This chain joins TRBV19 and TRBJ2-1; TRBD1 aligns across 7 bases. This CDR3 has 14 amino acids. The germline V gene encodes CDR1 LNHDA and CDR2 SQIVND (reference sequence). Losses at the gene ends were 6 bases for V and 4 bases for J; bases not matched to a gene: 6. CDR3 in amino acids: CASRRDREYNEQFF. For the CDR3, the DNA is TGTGCCAGTAGGAGAGACAGGGAATACAATGAGCAGTTCTTC.

This clone showed up just a few times. Other DNA sequences in this sample translate to the same CDR3. The chain employs TRBV5-1 and TRBJ1-1; unclear D gene. Trimming took 0 bases from V and 1 from J, leaving 4 bases between them. This CDR3 spans 13 amino acids. The germline CDR1 and CDR2 sequences are SGHRS and YFSETQ. This CDR3 is CASSLVPNTEAFF. CDR3 coding DNA: TGCGCCAGCAGCTTGGTGCCGAACACTGAAGCTTTCTTT.

Turning to this clone: This sample includes further DNA sequences coding for the same CDR3. The V call is TRBV18, the J call TRBJ2-3; no firm D call. Trimming cost V 0 bases and J 4 bases, with 5 bases left between them. The CDR3 extends over 13 amino acids. CDR1 and CDR2 from the germline V gene are KGHSH and LQKENI. The chain's CDR3 is CASSPPSADTQYF. CDR3 coding DNA: TGTGCCAGCTCACCACCTAGTGCAGATACGCAGTATTTT.

This CDR3 is CASSESGSSNEQFF. CDR3 DNA: TGTGCCAGCAGTGAAAGCGGGTCTTCCAATGAGCAGTTCTTC. J is TRBJ2-1 and V is TRBV6-4, with a possible D match to TRBD2 (6 bases). Germline CDR1 is MRHNA and CDR2 is SNTAGT. The CDR3 length is 14 residues. V was pared by 3 bases and J by 6 bases, with 12 bases between.

The gene calls are TRBV28 and TRBJ2-3, with 9 bases aligning to TRBD2. After removal of 1 base from V and 0 bases from J, the junction contained 5 bases not matched to a gene. This CDR3 has 17 amino acids. The germline V gene encodes CDR1 MDHEN and CDR2 SYDVKM. CDR3 DNA sequence: TGTGCCAGCAGTTTATCCTCGACTAGCGGAAGCACAGATACGCAGTATTTT. Its translation: CASSLSSTSGSTDTQYF.

The chain uses TRBV15 and TRBJ1-4; 12 bases are a match to TRBD1. Germline assignment: CDR1 LNHNV and CDR2 YYDKDF (reference sequence). The V and J ends lost 2 bases and 7 bases, in that order; junction bases with no gene match: 2. This CDR3 region has 15 residues. The CDR3 sequence: CATSRPGQGAEKLFF. The CDR3, as DNA: TGTGCCACCAGCAGACCGGGACAGGGGGCTGAAAAACTGTTTTTT.

J is TRBJ2-3 and V is TRBV19; D gene ambiguous. The germline gives CDR1 LNHDA, CDR2 SQIVND (reference sequence). V was clipped by 3 bases and J by 0 bases, with 19 bases between them. The CDR3 totals 18 residues. CDR3 DNA sequence: TGTGCCAGTAGTATGAAGCGCGGCGGTTTATCTAGCACAGATACGCAGTATTTT. Translating gives CASSMKRGGLSSTDTQYF.

Remarks on this clone: One junction end does not reproduce the germline sequence, and a read error may be involved. J is TRBJ1-1 and V is TRBV30, with D possibly TRBD1 on 5 matching bases. The CDR3 extends over 14 amino acids. Germline CDR1 reads GTSNPN; CDR2 reads SVGIG (reference sequence). CDR3 sequence: CAWSFRDRDLEASF. DNA for the CDR3: TGTGCCTGGAGCTTTCGGGACCGTGACTTAGAAGCTTCCTTT.

This clone has only a few counts. The chain links TRBV28 to TRBJ2-7; 9 positions agree with TRBD2. This CDR3 has 14 residues. Looked up from germline, CDR1 is MDHEN and CDR2 is SYDVKM. The ends lost 10 bases at V and 7 bases at J; junction bases unmatched: 14. The CDR3 here is CATGGLAGPGEQYF. CDR3 sequence (DNA): TGTGCCACGGGGGGCCTAGCGGGGCCGGGTGAGCAGTACTTC. The full variable domain, its missing parts supplied by reference TRBV28 and TRBJ2-7, is DVKVTQSSRYLVKRTGEKVFLECVQDMDHENMFWYRQDPGLGLRLIYFSYDVKMKEKGDIPEGYSVSREKKERFSLILESASTNQTSMYLCATGGLAGPGEQYFGPGTRLTVT.

The genes are TRBV5-8 and TRBJ2-5, with 8 bases that match TRBD1. V shed 4 bases, J shed 1 base, and the junction held 9 bases outside the gene matches. The CDR3 consists of 16 residues. Germline assignment: CDR1 SGHTS and CDR2 YDEGEE. The CDR3 loop is CASSRGQGNLQETQYF. In nucleotides, the CDR3 is TGTGCCAGCAGCAGAGGACAGGGCAACCTCCAAGAGACCCAGTACTTC. The complete variable domain, with remaining parts taken from reference TRBV5-8 and TRBJ2-5, reads EAGVTQSPTHLIKTRGQQATLRCSPISGHTSVYWYQQALGLGLQFLLWYDEGEERNRGNFPPRFSGRQFPNYSSELNVNALELEDSALYLCASSRGQGNLQETQYFGPGTRLLVL.

In its sample, this clone was seen a few times. This chain uses TRBV19 with TRBJ2-5, with 8 bases identical to TRBD1. V lost 1 base to trimming and J lost 6 bases; unmatched junction nucleotides: 7. This CDR3 region has 15 residues. Germline V CDR1 and CDR2: LNHDA, SQIVND (reference sequence). The CDR3, as DNA: TGTGCCAGTAGTATAGGGCAGGGGGCGTTTAAGACCCAGTACTTC. This gives the protein CASSIGQGAFKTQYF.

The CDR3 sequence: CASSFTPTGGFSYEQYF. The CDR3 nucleotides read TGTGCCAGCAGCTTCACGCCGACAGGGGGCTTCTCCTACGAGCAGTACTTC. This rearrangement joins TRBV7-2 to TRBJ2-7, with 10 positions matching TRBD1. The CDR3 has 17 residues. Germline V gene data show CDR1 as SGHTA and CDR2 as FQGNSA. V trimming: 3 bases; J trimming: 0 bases; junction bases outside the gene matches: 8.

The gene calls are TRBV2 and TRBJ2-7, with TRBD1 matching 9 bases. The V segment lost 7 bases and the J segment 6 bases; nucleotides outside the gene matches: 4. Germline CDR1 SNHLY, CDR2 FYNNEI. CDR3 length: 12 amino acids. CDR3 nucleotides: TGTGCCAGCAACAGGGGGCGTAGCGAGCAGTACTTC. Amino acid sequence: CASNRGRSEQYF.

The rearrangement uses TRBV2 and TRBJ1-3; TRBD1 matches at 9 bases. Trimming at V came to 4 bases and at J to 0 bases, leaving 4 bases not matched to a gene. From germline, CDR1 is SNHLY and CDR2 FYNNEI. CDR3 length: 16 residues. DNA for the CDR3: TGTGCCAGCAGTGGTTGGACAGGGGACTCTGGAAACACCATATATTTT. It translates to CASSGWTGDSGNTIYF.

The rearrangement links TRBV6-5 to TRBJ1-6; 7 nucleotides agree with TRBD1. The V gene end was trimmed by 4 bases and the J gene end by 7 bases; junction bases not matched to a gene: 7. This CDR3 is 15 amino acids long. The germline gives CDR1 MNHEY, CDR2 SVGAGI. CDR3 DNA: TGTGCCAGCAGTTCCTGGGACAGCGGGAATTCACCCCTCCACTTT. It is translated as CASSSWDSGNSPLHF.

About this clone itself: Possible read error: a much larger clone is one base away. The V and J genes are TRBV7-9 and TRBJ2-7; the match to TRBD2 covers 12 bases. The germline CDR1 and CDR2 sequences are SEHNR and FQNEAQ (reference sequence). Trimming removed 5 bases from V and 2 bases from J; junction bases left unmatched: 1. This CDR3 spans 14 amino acids. CDR3 bases: TGTGCCAGCAGCCGGACTAGCGGGGCCTACGAGCAGTACTTC. It yields the protein CASSRTSGAYEQYF.

This clone has only a few counts. This likely stems from a read error, as it lies one base from a far larger clone. This sample includes further DNA sequences coding for the same CDR3. This chain connects TRBV30 to TRBJ1-3; D is ambiguous. The CDR3 is made up of 13 amino acids. Germline V gene sequence: CDR1 GTSNPN, CDR2 SVGIG (reference sequence). CDR3 in DNA: TGTGCCTGCCACCGCGGTTCTGGGAACACCATATATTTT. It encodes CACHRGSGNTIYF.

This clone turned up a few times. The chain joins TRBV2 to TRBJ2-1; 8 positions match TRBD1. Germline values: CDR1 SNHLY, CDR2 FYNNEI. The CDR3 has 11 residues. After removal of 11 bases from V and 3 bases from J, the junction contained 0 bases not matched to a gene. CDR3 in amino acids: CADRGYNEQFF. The CDR3 DNA reads TGTGCCGACAGGGGCTACAATGAGCAGTTCTTC.

The V and J genes are TRBV6-5 and TRBJ2-3; D is unclear. The germline V gene encodes CDR1 MNHEY and CDR2 SVGAGI. Deletions cut 0 bases from V and 3 bases from J, with 4 bases between. This CDR3 is 13 amino acids long. The CDR3 sequence: CASSYSWTDTQYF. The DNA of the CDR3 is TGTGCCAGCAGTTACTCGTGGACAGATACGCAGTATTTT.